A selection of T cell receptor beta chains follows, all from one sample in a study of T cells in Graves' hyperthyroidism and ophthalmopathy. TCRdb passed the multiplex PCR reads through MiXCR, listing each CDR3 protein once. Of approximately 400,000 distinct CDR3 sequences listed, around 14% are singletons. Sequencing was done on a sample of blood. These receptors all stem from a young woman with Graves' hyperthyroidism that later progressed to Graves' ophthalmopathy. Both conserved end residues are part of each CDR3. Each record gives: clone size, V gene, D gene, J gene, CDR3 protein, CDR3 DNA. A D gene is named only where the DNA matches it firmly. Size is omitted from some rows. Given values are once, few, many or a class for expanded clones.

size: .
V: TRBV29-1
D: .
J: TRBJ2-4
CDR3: CSVEGFGGSKNIQYF
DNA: TGCAGCGTTGAAGGATTCGGGGGATCCAAAAACATTCAGTACTTC

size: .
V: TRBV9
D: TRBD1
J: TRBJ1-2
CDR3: CASSVGTGVDYGYTF
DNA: TGTGCCAGCTCCGTCGGGACAGGGGTCGACTATGGCTACACCTTC

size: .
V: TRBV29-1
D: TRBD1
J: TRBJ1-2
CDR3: CSGRDRAYGYTF
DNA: TGCAGCGGCCGGGACAGGGCTTATGGCTACACCTTC

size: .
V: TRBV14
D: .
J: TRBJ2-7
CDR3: CASSQHHHGQSSYEQYF
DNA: TGTGCCAGCAGCCAACACCACCACGGACAGAGCTCCTACGAGCAGTACTTC

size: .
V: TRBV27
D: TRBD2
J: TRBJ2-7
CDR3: CASSFGAGASGRLYEQYF
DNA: TGTGCCAGCAGTTTCGGGGCGGGGGCTAGCGGGAGACTTTACGAGCAGTACTTC

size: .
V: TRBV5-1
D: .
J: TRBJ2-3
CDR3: CASSGLASNTDTQYF
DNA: TGTGCCAGCTCGGGCCTGGCTAGCAATACAGATACGCAGTATTTT

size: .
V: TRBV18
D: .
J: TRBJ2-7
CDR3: CASSPPEAPYEQYF
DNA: TGTGCCAGCTCACCACCGGAAGCCCCCTACGAGCAGTACTTC

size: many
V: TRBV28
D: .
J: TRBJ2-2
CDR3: CASSLASDTGELFF
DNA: TGTGCCAGCAGTTTAGCGTCTGACACCGGGGAGCTGTTTTTT

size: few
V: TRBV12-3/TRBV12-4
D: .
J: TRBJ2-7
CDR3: CASSPRFYEQYF
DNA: TGTGCCAGCAGTCCCCGGTTCTACGAGCAGTACTTC

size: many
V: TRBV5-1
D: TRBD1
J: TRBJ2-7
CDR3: CASSPSTGGRYEQYF
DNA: TGCGCCAGCAGCCCATCGACAGGGGGCCGCTACGAGCAGTACTTC

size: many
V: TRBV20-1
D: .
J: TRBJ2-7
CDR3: CSAGRGSYEQYF
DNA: TGCAGCGCAGGGCGGGGATCCTACGAGCAGTACTTC

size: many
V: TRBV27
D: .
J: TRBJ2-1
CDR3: CASSILGRDNEQFF
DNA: TGTGCCAGCAGTATACTCGGACGGGACAATGAGCAGTTCTTC

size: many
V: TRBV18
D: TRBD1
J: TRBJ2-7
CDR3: CASSPTGGGAYEQYF
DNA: TGTGCCAGCTCACCCACAGGGGGCGGCGCATACGAGCAGTACTTC

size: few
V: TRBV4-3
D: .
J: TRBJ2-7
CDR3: CASSQMGGRGLSDEQYF
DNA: TGCGCCAGCAGCCAGATGGGGGGCAGGGGCCTGTCCGACGAGCAGTACTTC

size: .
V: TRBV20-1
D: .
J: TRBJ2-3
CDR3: CSPKRDTQYF
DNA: TGCAGTCCAAAGAGGGATACGCAGTATTTT

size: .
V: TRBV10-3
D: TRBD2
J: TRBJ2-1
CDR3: CAISSTRVGSGGTNEQFF
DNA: TGTGCCATCAGTTCTACCAGGGTGGGCAGCGGGGGGACCAATGAGCAGTTCTTC

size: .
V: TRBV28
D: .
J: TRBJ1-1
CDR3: CASSLWIPGRMNTEAFF
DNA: TGTGCCAGCAGTTTATGGATCCCGGGACGGATGAACACTGAAGCTTTCTTT

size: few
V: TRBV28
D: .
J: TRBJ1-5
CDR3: CASTSMGGWNNQPQHF
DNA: TGTGCCAGCACCTCAATGGGGGGTTGGAACAATCAGCCCCAGCATTTT

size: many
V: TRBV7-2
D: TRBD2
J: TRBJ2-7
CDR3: CASSPRSGEGEQYF
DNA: TGTGCCAGCAGCCCCCGAAGTGGGGAGGGCGAGCAGTACTTC

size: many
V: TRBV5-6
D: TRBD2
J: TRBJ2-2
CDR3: CASSLAGTNTGELFF
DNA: TGTGCCAGCAGTTTAGCGGGTACGAACACCGGGGAGCTGTTTTTT

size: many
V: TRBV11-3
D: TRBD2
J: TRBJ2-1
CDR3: CASSLEGLAVDEQFF
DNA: TGTGCCAGCAGCTTAGAGGGACTAGCGGTCGATGAGCAGTTCTTC

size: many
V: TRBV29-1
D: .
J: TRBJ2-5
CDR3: CSVGTGEGETQYF
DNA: TGCAGCGTTGGAACGGGGGAAGGAGAGACCCAGTACTTC

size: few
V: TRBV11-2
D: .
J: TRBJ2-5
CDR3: CASSFGGQTETQYF
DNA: TGTGCCAGCAGCTTTGGCGGCCAGACAGAGACCCAGTACTTC